The next 30 T cell receptor beta chains were all read from a single sample in a study of a mutant IDH1 vaccine in newly diagnosed glioma. Data came from immunoSEQ multiplex PCR; TCRdb stores just in-frame clones and leaves some out. The profile shows about 30,000 clones, roughly 86% of them singletons. These receptors are not linked to any known antigen. Stated time point: week 35, safety follow-up. It was 300 ug of mutant IDH1 20-mer peptide that made up each vaccine dose, given with topical imiquimod. Specimen: PBMCs, collected from a glioma patient whose treatment included an IDH1 peptide vaccine. Every receptor here comes from a man aged 25 to 40 with glioma.

This chain uses TRBV5-1 with TRBJ1-1; 7 bases line up with TRBD1. Unmatched junction bases numbered 8, after V lost 7 bases and J lost 2 bases. Germline V gene lookup returns CDR1 SGHRS and CDR2 YFSETQ. CDR3 length: 14 residues. The DNA for the CDR3 is TGCGCCAGCGGAACCGGGACAGCTAACACTGAAGCTTTCTTT. It codes for CASGTGTANTEAFF.

This clone was seen a single time. The chain has TRBV5-1 and TRBJ2-7; the D gene could be TRBD1 or TRBD2 (5 bases each). The V and J ends lost 4 bases and 1 base respectively, with 15 bases between them. Germline V gene data show CDR1 as SGHRS and CDR2 as YFSETQ. The CDR3 spans 15 residues. This CDR3 reads CASSGYRDGSYEQYF. The CDR3 nucleotides read TGCGCCAGCAGCGGATACCGGGACGGATCCTACGAGCAGTACTTC.

The chain combines TRBV18 with TRBJ2-7; 7 bases are shared with TRBD1. Germline CDR1 KGHSH, CDR2 LQKENI. CDR3 length: 15 residues. Trimming took 0 bases from V and 2 from J; bases not matched to a gene: 4. The chain's CDR3 is CASSPPAGGPYEQYF. DNA for the CDR3: TGTGCCAGCTCACCACCGGCAGGGGGACCCTACGAGCAGTACTTC.

V usage is TRBV2 and J usage is TRBJ1-5; the match to TRBD1 covers 10 bases. Germline V gives CDR1 SNHLY, CDR2 FYNNEI. Trimming at V came to 6 bases and at J to 5 bases, leaving 4 bases not matched to a gene. CDR3 length: 14 amino acids. CDR3 residues: CASRGDRGHQPQHF. The CDR3, as DNA: TGTGCCAGCAGGGGTGACAGGGGGCATCAGCCCCAGCATTTT.

The rearrangement uses TRBV5-1 and TRBJ2-7, with D tentatively TRBD1 or TRBD2 (7 bases each). This CDR3 region has 14 residues. V was shortened by 5 bases and J by 5 bases, with 17 bases between the two germline ends. CDR1 is SGHRS and CDR2 is YFSETQ in the germline V gene. The CDR3: CASRLNAGGDEQYF. The CDR3 bases are TGCGCCAGCAGGCTCAATGCAGGGGGGGACGAGCAGTACTTC.

The chain uses TRBV4-1 and TRBJ2-7; a possible D gene is TRBD2 (5 bases). Germline CDR1 is MGHRA and CDR2 is YSYEKL. V lost 6 bases and J 3 bases, leaving 9 bases between the germline ends. The CDR3 totals 12 residues. The CDR3 loop is CASRGADYEQYF. In DNA form, the CDR3 reads TGCGCCAGCAGAGGAGCGGACTACGAGCAGTACTTC.

The rearrangement joins TRBV7-9 to TRBJ1-2; TRBD1 might be the D (6 bases). The CDR3 loop spans 14 amino acids. The germline gives CDR1 SEHNR, CDR2 FQNEAQ (reference sequence). Trimming shortened V by 7 bases and J by 3 bases, and 15 bases separated the two germline ends. DNA for the CDR3: TGTGCCAGCACCAAGGACAGCCTCCACTATGGCTACACCTTC. This gives the protein CASTKDSLHYGYTF.

J is TRBJ2-7 and V is TRBV11-2; perhaps TRBD2 as D (6 bases). CDR1 and CDR2 from the germline V gene are SGHAT and FQNNGV. The CDR3 extends over 14 amino acids. V was pared by 3 bases and J by 2 bases, with 11 bases between. CDR3 DNA: TGTGCCAGCAGCTTCGGCGGGGCTCCCTACGAGCAGTACTTC. Amino acid sequence: CASSFGGAPYEQYF.

The chain combines TRBV7-2 with TRBJ1-2, with D possibly TRBD1 on 5 matching bases. Between the trimmed V and J ends, which lost 6 bases and 4 bases, there was a span of 12 bases. Germline loops: CDR1 SGHTA, CDR2 FQGNSA. The CDR3 contains 13 residues. CDR3 DNA: TGTGCCAGCAGGTCAGGGTTCACCTATGGCTACACCTTC. Protein sequence: CASRSGFTYGYTF. Full variable domain (rest looked up from reference TRBV7-2 and TRBJ1-2): GAGVSQSPSNKVTEKGKDVELRCDPISGHTALYWYRQSLGQGLEFLIYFQGNSAPDKSGLPSDRFSAERTGGSVSTLTIQRTQQEDSAVYLCASRSGFTYGYTFGSGTRLTVV.

The chain is built from TRBV5-4 and TRBJ1-1; 8 bases are a match to TRBD1. Germline assignment: CDR1 SGHNT and CDR2 YYREEE (reference sequence). The CDR3 loop spans 14 amino acids. With 4 bases clipped from V and 2 bases from J, the junction kept 4 bases outside the gene matches. The CDR3 here is CASSATGGNTEAFF. The DNA for the CDR3 is TGTGCCAGCAGCGCCACAGGGGGTAACACTGAAGCTTTCTTT.

The chain has TRBV27 and TRBJ1-2, with D hard to call. V lost 6 bases to trimming and J lost 0 bases, with 17 bases between them. This CDR3 is 16 amino acids long. Germline values: CDR1 MNHEY, CDR2 SMNVEV (reference sequence). The CDR3, as DNA: TGTGCCAGCAGACAGAGACCGTCTCAAGCTAACTATGGCTACACCTTC. Its translation is CASRQRPSQANYGYTF.

The V gene is TRBV29-1, the J gene TRBJ2-7; 16 bases are a match to TRBD2. Germline CDR1 and CDR2: SQVTM and ANQGSEA. This CDR3 contains 17 residues. The ends lost 4 bases at V and 2 bases at J; junction bases unmatched: 8. The CDR3 region is CSVGGLAGGPTAYEQYF. CDR3 in DNA: TGCAGCGTTGGGGGACTAGCGGGAGGGCCGACCGCCTACGAGCAGTACTTC.

This chain joins TRBV4-1 and TRBJ2-3; 7 positions match TRBD1. The germline V gene has CDR1 MGHRA and CDR2 YSYEKL. The CDR3 runs to 17 residues. With V trimmed by 2 bases and J by 2 bases, 10 bases remained unmatched. The CDR3 bases are TGCGCCAGCAGCCAATATCAACTGACAGGGCCCACAGATACGCAGTATTTT. It yields the protein CASSQYQLTGPTDTQYF.

V usage is TRBV5-1 and J usage is TRBJ2-6; TRBD1 is a possible D gene (5 bases). The V end was cut by 4 bases, the J end by 0 bases, with 8 bases between. The CDR3 extends over 15 amino acids. Germline CDR1 SGHRS, CDR2 YFSETQ. The CDR3 DNA reads TGCGCCAGCAGCCACCAGGGCTCTGGGGCCAACGTCCTGACTTTC. Protein product: CASSHQGSGANVLTF.

The chain carries TRBV5-1 and TRBJ1-3, with TRBD1 as a possible D gene (5 bases). CDR1 is SGHRS, CDR2 YFSETQ, per germline. The ends were cut back, 0 bases at V and 0 bases at J, with 10 bases in the middle. This CDR3 spans 16 amino acids. The CDR3 loop is CASSLVTGSSGNTIYF. CDR3 bases: TGCGCCAGCAGCTTGGTCACAGGTTCCTCTGGAAACACCATATATTTT.

This clone was counted only a few times. The chain carries TRBV30 and TRBJ1-1; tentatively, D is TRBD1 (5 bases). V lost 3 bases, J lost 7 bases, and 12 bases lay in between. Germline loops: CDR1 GTSNPN, CDR2 SVGIG (reference sequence). The CDR3 is 12 amino acids. CDR3 in amino acids: CAWSPGGFEAFF. The CDR3 bases are TGTGCCTGGAGCCCCGGGGGTTTTGAAGCTTTCTTT.

The J gene is TRBJ1-2, the V gene TRBV18; D is unclear. The CDR3 is made up of 15 amino acids. The germline gives CDR1 KGHSH, CDR2 LQKENI. V was shortened by 4 bases and J by 0 bases, with 12 bases between the two germline ends. The CDR3 loop is CASSLEGGPNYGYTF. The CDR3 DNA follows: TGTGCCAGCTCACTCGAGGGCGGACCTAACTATGGCTACACCTTC.

The count of this clone is one. The rearrangement joins TRBV4-1 to TRBJ1-2; a possible D gene is TRBD1 (6 bases). Germline CDR1 MGHRA, CDR2 YSYEKL. The CDR3 loop spans 17 amino acids. V lost 0 bases to trimming and J lost 8 bases, with 22 bases between them. The chain's CDR3 is CASSQDPRARGQLGYTF. The CDR3 DNA reads TGCGCCAGCAGCCAAGATCCGAGGGCGCGCGGACAGCTAGGCTACACCTTC.

The count of this clone is one. This chain uses TRBV4-1 with TRBJ2-7; 16 bases align to TRBD2. V trimming: 7 bases; J trimming: 4 bases; junction bases outside the gene matches: 4. CDR3 length: 15 amino acids. In germline, CDR1 is MGHRA, CDR2 YSYEKL. The CDR3 here is CASTPGLAGGYEQYF. CDR3 nucleotide sequence: TGCGCCAGCACCCCGGGACTAGCGGGAGGGTACGAGCAGTACTTC.

The chain uses TRBV29-1 and TRBJ1-1; D not certain. The CDR3 spans 12 residues. The V gene's germline CDR1 is SQVTM and CDR2 ANQGSEA. V was cut by 3 bases and J by 8 bases, with 13 bases left in between. The CDR3: CSVERGAPEAFF. CDR3 coding DNA: TGCAGCGTTGAGCGTGGAGCCCCCGAAGCTTTCTTT.

The V and J genes are TRBV30 and TRBJ1-2, with 10 positions matching TRBD1. CDR1 is GTSNPN, CDR2 SVGIG, per germline (reference sequence). The CDR3 sequence is 13 residues long. V lost 5 bases, J lost 2 bases, and 2 bases stayed unmatched. The CDR3, as DNA: TGTGCCTGGGGGACAGGGGTGAACTATGGCTACACCTTC. Its protein is CAWGTGVNYGYTF.

The CDR3 reads CATPRKGGLVAGELFF. CDR3 sequence (DNA): TGTGCCACCCCGAGGAAGGGGGGACTAGTGGCCGGGGAGCTGTTTTTT. The chain joins TRBV7-9 to TRBJ2-2; 8 bases map to TRBD2. V was pared by 10 bases and J by 6 bases, with 16 bases of the junction left unmatched. CDR1 and CDR2 from the germline V gene are SEHNR and FQNEAQ (reference sequence). This CDR3 is 16 amino acids long.

The genes are TRBV10-1 and TRBJ1-1; D not certain. The CDR3 runs to 14 residues. V was pared by 10 bases and J by 3 bases, with 18 bases between. Germline-derived CDR1 and CDR2 are WNHNN and SYGVQD (reference sequence). The CDR3 region has the DNA TGCGCCACCCCTAGACCCGCTCCTTACACTGAAGCTTTCTTT. This gives the protein CATPRPAPYTEAFF.

The chain employs TRBV5-1 and TRBJ1-4, with D maybe TRBD1 (6 bases). The germline CDR1 and CDR2 sequences are SGHRS and YFSETQ. V was clipped by 0 bases and J by 7 bases, with 19 bases between them. The CDR3 runs to 17 residues. CDR3 in DNA: TGCGCCAGCAGCTTGGCCCTGGCGGGGGCGTATCGTGAAAAACTGTTTTTT. It encodes CASSLALAGAYREKLFF.

The chain is built from TRBV18 and TRBJ2-7; D not certain. Germline V gives CDR1 KGHSH, CDR2 LQKENI. The CDR3 loop spans 13 amino acids. Between the trimmed V and J ends, which lost 0 bases and 4 bases, there was a span of 7 bases. DNA of the CDR3: TGTGCCAGCTCACCACCAAGCTCTTACGAGCAGTACTTC. It translates to CASSPPSSYEQYF.

The V and J genes are TRBV18 and TRBJ2-7; D might be TRBD1 (5 bases). This CDR3 comprises 15 residues. Germline V gene data show CDR1 as KGHSH and CDR2 as LQKENI. Between the trimmed V and J ends, which lost 6 bases and 3 bases, there was a span of 18 bases. CDR3 DNA: TGTGCCAGCTCCTTCACCGGTACAGGAGTCTACGAGCAGTACTTC. Translating gives CASSFTGTGVYEQYF.

The CDR3 DNA reads as TGTGCCAGTAGTATTGACCGGGGGCAGGGACTTGGCTCTGGGGCCAACGTCCTGACTTTC. Translated: CASSIDRGQGLGSGANVLTF. The chain carries TRBV19 and TRBJ2-6; D possibly uses TRBD1 or TRBD2 (6 bases each). Germline V gene lookup returns CDR1 LNHDA and CDR2 SQIVND (reference sequence). Trimming removed 3 bases from V and 0 bases from J, with 21 bases in between. This CDR3 spans 20 amino acids.

The gene calls are TRBV5-1 and TRBJ2-5; D might be TRBD2 (5 bases). Per germline, CDR1 SGHRS and CDR2 YFSETQ. V was cut by 0 bases and J by 5 bases, with 14 bases left in between. This CDR3 has 15 amino acids. This chain's CDR3 is CASSLGHGRIETQYF. DNA of the CDR3: TGCGCCAGCAGCTTGGGGCATGGGAGAATCGAGACCCAGTACTTC.

The chain links TRBV6-6 to TRBJ2-1; D is ambiguous. Germline V gene lookup returns CDR1 MNHNY and CDR2 SVGAGI (reference sequence). CDR3 size: 14 residues. V lost 6 bases to trimming and J lost 0 bases, with 9 bases between them. The CDR3, as DNA: TGTGCCAGCAGCCTTTTGGGCTCCTACAATGAGCAGTTCTTC. This sequence encodes CASSLLGSYNEQFF.

The chain joins TRBV19 to TRBJ2-2; tentatively, D is TRBD2 (7 bases). The CDR3 sequence is 15 residues long. Trimming took 4 bases from V and 6 from J, leaving 15 bases between them. CDR1 is LNHDA, CDR2 SQIVND, per germline (reference sequence). CDR3 bases: TGTGCCAGTAGTAGCGTAACGGGGGGCCCCGGGGAGCTGTTTTTT. Its translation: CASSSVTGGPGELFF.